Each of the 32 T cell receptor beta chains below was sequenced from the same sample in a study of blood T cell repertoires in COVID-19. TCRdb's copy holds only in-frame clones and misses some; the assay was immunoSEQ multiplex PCR. The table has 350,000 to 450,000 clones, 85% seen once. Sequenced input: peripheral blood. The receptors here all came from a woman younger than 35 with acute or convalescent COVID-19.

V usage is TRBV7-2 and J usage is TRBJ2-1; possibly TRBD2 for D (6 bases). Germline lookup yields CDR1 SGHTA and CDR2 FQGNSA. Deletions cut 1 base from V and 4 bases from J, with 17 bases between. The CDR3 totals 17 residues. The CDR3: CASSLGRAGTLYNEQFF. CDR3 sequence (DNA): TGTGCCAGCAGCTTAGGGAGGGCAGGGACCCTTTACAATGAGCAGTTCTTC.

The rearrangement uses TRBV5-6 and TRBJ2-7, with TRBD1 matching 8 bases. Germline CDR1 and CDR2: SGHDT and YYEEEE. V lost 4 bases to trimming and J lost 4 bases; unmatched junction nucleotides: 7. The CDR3 loop spans 14 amino acids. This chain's CDR3 is CASSRDRRSYEQYF. CDR3 bases: TGTGCCAGCAGCCGGGACAGGCGGTCGTACGAGCAGTACTTC.

This chain joins TRBV5-1 and TRBJ1-1, with D possibly TRBD1 on 5 matching bases. Trimming took off 6 bases at V and 1 base at J, with 10 bases between the two ends. The CDR3 is 13 residues long. Germline CDR1 SGHRS, CDR2 YFSETQ. CDR3 DNA: TGCGCCAGCACGGTCGGACAGAACACTGAAGCTTTCTTT. The encoded protein is CASTVGQNTEAFF.

This rearrangement joins TRBV6-5 to TRBJ1-1; D unresolved. This CDR3 comprises 14 residues. V lost 8 bases, J lost 1 base, and 14 bases lay in between. Germline V gene sequence: CDR1 MNHEY, CDR2 SVGAGI. The CDR3 loop is CASYPAGRNTEAFF. The CDR3 DNA reads TGTGCCAGCTACCCCGCGGGTCGGAACACTGAAGCTTTCTTT.

This clone was seen more than once but under ten times. The chain links TRBV7-6 to TRBJ2-2; no clear D gene. The CDR3 covers 15 residues. Germline values: CDR1 SGHVS, CDR2 FNYEAQ. The V end was cut by 5 bases, the J end by 3 bases, with 13 bases between. The CDR3 sequence: CASSLRLADTGELFF. The CDR3 DNA reads TGTGCCAGCAGCCTTAGACTTGCGGACACCGGGGAGCTGTTTTTT.

The chain recombines TRBV30 with TRBJ2-1; no reliable D call. CDR1 and CDR2 from the germline V gene are GTSNPN and SVGIG (reference sequence). Trimming cost V 0 bases and J 4 bases, with 7 bases left between them. The CDR3 is 13 amino acids. For the CDR3, the DNA is TGTGCCTGGAGTGTGAGGAGATACAATGAGCAGTTCTTC. Its protein is CAWSVRRYNEQFF.

V gene TRBV5-1 combines with J gene TRBJ1-2; 10 positions match TRBD1. This CDR3 contains 13 residues. With 6 bases clipped from V and 11 bases from J, the junction kept 10 bases outside the gene matches. The V gene's germline CDR1 is SGHRS and CDR2 YFSETQ. In DNA form, the CDR3 reads TGCGCCAGCACCGCAGGGACAGGGGTAGGGTACACCTTC. Amino acids: CASTAGTGVGYTF. Full variable domain (remainder filled in from reference TRBV5-1 and TRBJ1-2): KAGVTQTPRYLIKTRGQQVTLSCSPISGHRSVSWYQQTPGQGLQFLFEYFSETQRNKGNFPGRFSGRQFSNSRSEMNVSTLELGDSALYLCASTAGTGVGYTFGSGTRLTVV.

The chain joins TRBV7-3 to TRBJ2-7, with D possibly TRBD1 on 6 matching bases. Per the germline V gene, CDR1 is SGHTA and CDR2 is FQGTGA. The ends were cut back, 4 bases at V and 8 bases at J, with 15 bases in the middle. The CDR3 sequence is 13 residues long. The CDR3 DNA follows: TGTGCCAGCAGCTCCGGAGCAGGGGCGAAGCAGTACTTC. Encoded protein: CASSSGAGAKQYF.

The chain couples TRBV5-1 to TRBJ2-7, with no clear D. This CDR3 spans 11 amino acids. V lost 4 bases to trimming and J lost 3 bases, with 5 bases between them. Per germline, CDR1 SGHRS and CDR2 YFSETQ. The CDR3, as DNA: TGCGCCAGCAGCGCCGGCTACGAGCAGTACTTC. This gives the protein CASSAGYEQYF. Together with reference TRBV5-1 and TRBJ2-7, the CDR3 gives the full variable domain: KAGVTQTPRYLIKTRGQQVTLSCSPISGHRSVSWYQQTPGQGLQFLFEYFSETQRNKGNFPGRFSGRQFSNSRSEMNVSTLELGDSALYLCASSAGYEQYFGPGTRLTVT.

The chain uses TRBV9 and TRBJ2-1; unclear D gene. This CDR3 spans 17 amino acids. Deletions cut 3 bases from V and 0 bases from J, with 16 bases between. Looked up from germline, CDR1 is SGDLS and CDR2 is YYNGEE. Written as DNA, the CDR3 is TGTGCCAGCAGCGGCGGTACCGAGAAGACCTCCTACAATGAGCAGTTCTTC. Residues: CASSGGTEKTSYNEQFF.

The rearrangement links TRBV9 to TRBJ2-5; 12 bases are a match to TRBD2. The germline V gene has CDR1 SGDLS and CDR2 YYNGEE. CDR3 length: 15 amino acids. The V gene end was trimmed by 2 bases and the J gene end by 3 bases; junction bases not matched to a gene: 2. Here the CDR3 DNA reads TGTGCCAGCAGCGTCCTAGCGGGGGGGAAAGAGACCCAGTACTTC. This gives the protein CASSVLAGGKETQYF.

The sample holds a few counts of this clone. This rearrangement joins TRBV28 to TRBJ1-1; D possibly corresponds to TRBD1 (6 bases). Germline-derived CDR1 and CDR2 are MDHEN and SYDVKM. Trimming took off 4 bases at V and 1 base at J, with 10 bases between the two ends. The CDR3 runs 14 residues. This CDR3 reads CASSSGTTNTEAFF. In DNA form, the CDR3 reads TGTGCCAGCAGTTCCGGGACAACGAACACTGAAGCTTTCTTT.

For the CDR3, the DNA is TGCGCCAGCAGTCTCGAGGGAGGCTACACCTTC. Protein sequence: CASSLEGGYTF. The chain carries TRBV5-1 and TRBJ1-2; D unclear. The germline V gene has CDR1 SGHRS and CDR2 YFSETQ. Trimming left V 5 bases short and J 8 bases short, with 10 bases between. The CDR3 runs to 11 residues. The full variable domain, rest sourced from reference TRBV5-1 and TRBJ1-2, is KAGVTQTPRYLIKTRGQQVTLSCSPISGHRSVSWYQQTPGQGLQFLFEYFSETQRNKGNFPGRFSGRQFSNSRSEMNVSTLELGDSALYLCASSLEGGYTFGSGTRLTVV.

This clone was detected only once. This chain links TRBV5-4 with TRBJ2-3, with TRBD2 matching 8 bases. V lost 0 bases and J lost 2; bases outside the gene matches: 5. Germline CDR1 is SGHNT and CDR2 is YYREEE (reference sequence). The CDR3 is 16 residues long. CDR3 nucleotide sequence: TGTGCCAGCAGCTTGGGGTCGCGGGGGGACACAGATACGCAGTATTTT. Protein product: CASSLGSRGDTDTQYF.

The V gene is TRBV20-1, the J gene TRBJ1-5, with 7 bases identical to TRBD1. Trimming cost V 6 bases and J 10 bases; bases outside gene matches: 3. The length of the CDR3 is 10 residues. Per the germline V gene, CDR1 is DFQATT and CDR2 is SNEGSKA (reference sequence). The CDR3 DNA reads TGCAGTGCCGGACAGGCCCCCCAGCATTTT. Translated, it gives CSAGQAPQHF.

In its sample, this clone was seen once. The rearrangement joins TRBV6-1 to TRBJ2-7, with 8 positions matching TRBD2. Looked up from germline, CDR1 is MNHNS and CDR2 is SASEGT. The CDR3 is made up of 15 amino acids. With 1 base clipped from V and 3 bases from J, the junction kept 5 bases outside the gene matches. CDR3 loop: CASSEESGGGYEQYF. DNA for the CDR3: TGTGCCAGCAGTGAAGAGTCCGGGGGGGGCTACGAGCAGTACTTC.

The chain uses TRBV19 and TRBJ1-5, with D possibly matching TRBD1 (6 bases). The CDR3 covers 15 residues. With 5 bases removed from V and 3 bases from J, the gap between germline ends came to 14 bases. The germline V gene encodes CDR1 LNHDA and CDR2 SQIVND (reference sequence). DNA for the CDR3: TGTGCCAGTAGTTCCCGGGGGGCCTACAATCAGCCCCAGCATTTT. Amino acid sequence: CASSSRGAYNQPQHF.

V and J are TRBV3-1 (or the pseudogene TRBV3-2) and TRBJ2-7, with D maybe TRBD1 (5 bases). V was shortened by 1 base and J by 5 bases, with 12 bases between the two germline ends. This CDR3 has 14 amino acids. Per germline, CDR1 LGHDT and CDR2 YNNKEL (reference sequence). The CDR3: CASSQGGRVDEQYF. The DNA of the CDR3 is TGTGCCAGCAGCCAAGGAGGCAGGGTCGACGAGCAGTACTTC.

In DNA, the CDR3 is TGTGCCATCTGCGCCGATAACACTGAAGCTTTCTTT. Its translation: CAICADNTEAFF. The chain carries TRBV10-3 and TRBJ1-1; D remains unclear. Trimming left V 8 bases short and J 2 bases short, with 9 bases between. CDR3 length equals 12 residues. Germline assignment: CDR1 ENHRY and CDR2 SYGVKD.

V and J are TRBV2 and TRBJ2-5; 7 positions match TRBD1. This CDR3 region has 13 residues. Germline V gene data show CDR1 as SNHLY and CDR2 as FYNNEI. With V trimmed by 6 bases and J by 5 bases, 6 bases remained unmatched. In DNA, the CDR3 is TGTGCCAGCAGGTTAAGGGGGCTGGAGACCCAGTACTTC. Translated: CASRLRGLETQYF.

This sequence joins TRBV7-9 and TRBJ1-1; D call uncertain. The CDR3 totals 11 residues. Between the trimmed V and J ends, which lost 5 bases and 12 bases, there was a span of 13 bases. In germline, CDR1 is SEHNR, CDR2 FQNEAQ (reference sequence). CDR3 loop: CASSPEMVPFF. The CDR3 DNA follows: TGTGCCAGCAGCCCCGAGATGGTGCCTTTCTTT. The variable domain in full, completed from reference TRBV7-9 and TRBJ1-1, reads DTGVSQNPRHKITKRGQNVTFRCDPISEHNRLYWYRQTLGQGPEFLTYFQNEAQLEKSRLLSDRFSAERPKGSFSTLEIQRTEQGDSAMYLCASSPEMVPFFGQGTRLTVV.

The chain has TRBV6-2 or TRBV6-3 and TRBJ2-5; a possible D gene is TRBD1 (6 bases). Germline V CDR1 and CDR2: MNHEY, SVGEGT. V was clipped by 2 bases and J by 0 bases, with 16 bases between them. The CDR3 runs to 17 residues. CDR3 loop: CASSYPPDSFYQETQYF. Written as DNA, the CDR3 is TGTGCCAGCAGTTACCCCCCGGACAGCTTTTACCAAGAGACCCAGTACTTC.

This chain links TRBV3-1 (or the pseudogene TRBV3-2) with TRBJ2-3; 7 positions match TRBD1. After removal of 4 bases from V and 3 bases from J, the junction contained 7 bases not matched to a gene. Germline V CDR1 and CDR2: LGHDT, YNNKEL (reference sequence). The CDR3 length is 15 residues. DNA of the CDR3: TGTGCCAGCAGCCTGCGACAGGGTCGGACAGATACGCAGTATTTT. Protein sequence: CASSLRQGRTDTQYF.

The J gene is TRBJ1-3, the V gene TRBV9, with 7 bases lining up with TRBD1. The V gene end was trimmed by 5 bases and the J gene end by 11 bases; junction bases not matched to a gene: 13. This CDR3 has 14 residues. From germline, CDR1 is SGDLS and CDR2 YYNGEE. Written as DNA, the CDR3 is TGTGCCAGCAGTTCCCGGGACAGTCCGTCGCCCATATATTTT. Its translation: CASSSRDSPSPIYF.

The rearrangement uses TRBV5-1 and TRBJ2-5; TRBD2 matches at 11 bases. The CDR3 totals 14 residues. Germline values: CDR1 SGHRS, CDR2 YFSETQ. J lost 6 bases, V lost 4 bases, and 5 bases had no gene match. CDR3 DNA sequence: TGCGCCAGCAGCGAGGGACTAGCGGAGCAGACCCAGTACTTC. Its protein is CASSEGLAEQTQYF.

This clone was seen at least ten times. The chain joins TRBV7-3 to TRBJ2-2; TRBD1 is a possible D gene (5 bases). Per the germline V gene, CDR1 is SGHTA and CDR2 is FQGTGA. The CDR3 loop spans 16 amino acids. Trimming shortened V by 3 bases and J by 1 base, and 12 bases separated the two germline ends. The CDR3 bases are TGTGCCAGCAGCTTCCTAGGGGTGGGGAACACCGGGGAGCTGTTTTTT. Protein: CASSFLGVGNTGELFF.

The genes are TRBV10-3 and TRBJ1-1, with D unresolved. Germline V gene sequence: CDR1 ENHRY, CDR2 SYGVKD. V was trimmed by 3 bases and J by 4 bases, leaving 27 bases between them. CDR3 length: 19 residues. CDR3 protein: CAISDWRIELGLMSTEAFF. CDR3 nucleotides: TGTGCCATCAGTGATTGGAGGATCGAATTGGGGTTAATGAGCACTGAAGCTTTCTTT.

The V gene is TRBV9, the J gene TRBJ2-7; D perhaps matches TRBD2 (5 bases). The V end lost 0 bases, the J end lost 0 bases, and 10 bases lay between the germline ends. Germline V gene data show CDR1 as SGDLS and CDR2 as YYNGEE. The CDR3 spans 15 residues. The CDR3 loop is CASSVGGSNSYEQYF. The DNA for the CDR3 is TGTGCCAGCAGCGTAGGTGGGAGCAACTCCTACGAGCAGTACTTC.

V usage is TRBV19 and J usage is TRBJ2-1; TRBD2 is a possible D gene (6 bases). Deletions cut 0 bases from V and 0 bases from J, with 6 bases between. Per the germline V gene, CDR1 is LNHDA and CDR2 is SQIVND (reference sequence). There are 15 residues in the CDR3. The CDR3 DNA sequence: TGTGCCAGTAGTATAGACGGGGGCTCCTACAATGAGCAGTTCTTC. Amino acids: CASSIDGGSYNEQFF.

The chain joins TRBV5-1 to TRBJ2-7, with D possibly matching TRBD1 (6 bases). Trimming stripped 0 bases from V and 4 bases from J, with 8 bases between. The length of the CDR3 is 13 residues. Germline values: CDR1 SGHRS, CDR2 YFSETQ. The CDR3 bases are TGCGCCAGCAGCTTGGACAGGGCTTACGAGCAGTACTTC. Translating it yields CASSLDRAYEQYF.

This clone showed up many times. The chain uses TRBV19 and TRBJ1-2; 7 nucleotides align to TRBD1. The CDR3 consists of 15 residues. V dropped 4 bases and J dropped 0; count of bases not matched to a gene: 5. Looked up from germline, CDR1 is LNHDA and CDR2 is SQIVND (reference sequence). As DNA, the CDR3 is TGTGCCAGTAGTACCCTGACAGGGCCTAACTATGGCTACACCTTC. This encodes CASSTLTGPNYGYTF.

This clone was seen just once. The sample holds other DNA sequences that translate to the same CDR3. V usage is TRBV5-1 and J usage is TRBJ2-5, with 7 bases that match TRBD2. The CDR3 runs to 16 residues. In germline, CDR1 is SGHRS, CDR2 YFSETQ. Trimming took 0 bases from V and 2 from J; bases not matched to a gene: 7. The CDR3 loop reads CASSLGGSSGQETQYF. Here the CDR3 DNA reads TGCGCCAGCAGCTTGGGCGGCTCTAGCGGTCAAGAGACCCAGTACTTC.